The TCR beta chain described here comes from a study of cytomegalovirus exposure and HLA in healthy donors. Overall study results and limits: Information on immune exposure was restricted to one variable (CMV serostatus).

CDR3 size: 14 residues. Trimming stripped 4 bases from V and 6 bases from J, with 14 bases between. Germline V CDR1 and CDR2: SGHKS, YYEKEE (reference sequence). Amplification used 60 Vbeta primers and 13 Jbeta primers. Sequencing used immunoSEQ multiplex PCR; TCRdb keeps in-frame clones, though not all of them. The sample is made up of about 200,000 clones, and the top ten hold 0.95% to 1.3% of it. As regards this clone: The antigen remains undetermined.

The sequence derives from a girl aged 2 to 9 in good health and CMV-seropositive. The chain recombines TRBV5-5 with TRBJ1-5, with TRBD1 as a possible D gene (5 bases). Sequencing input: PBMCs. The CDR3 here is CASSQQVPGQPQHF. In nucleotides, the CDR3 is TGTGCCAGCAGCCAACAGGTTCCCGGTCAGCCCCAGCATTTT.